This section outlines one T cell receptor (beta chain) sequence together with its context. This sample stems from a study of CD8+ T cells in alopecia areata. It was cDNA, reverse transcribed from extracted RNA, that served as the sequencing template. Data came from immunoSEQ multiplex PCR; TCRdb stores just in-frame clones and leaves some out. The sample has 150,000 to 200,000 clones, about 63% seen once. From germline, CDR1 is GTSNPN and CDR2 SVGIG (reference sequence). V lost 4 bases and J 6 bases, leaving 15 bases between the germline ends. The CDR3 spans 13 residues. The material was CD4+ T cells sorted from blood, obtained at week 0. The chain joins TRBV30 to TRBJ1-1, with D uncertain. This TCR was sampled from a human donor with alopecia areata. The CDR3 sequence is CAWIEDRKAEAFF. CDR3 sequence (DNA): TGTGCCTGGATAGAGGACCGCAAGGCTGAAGCTTTCTTT.